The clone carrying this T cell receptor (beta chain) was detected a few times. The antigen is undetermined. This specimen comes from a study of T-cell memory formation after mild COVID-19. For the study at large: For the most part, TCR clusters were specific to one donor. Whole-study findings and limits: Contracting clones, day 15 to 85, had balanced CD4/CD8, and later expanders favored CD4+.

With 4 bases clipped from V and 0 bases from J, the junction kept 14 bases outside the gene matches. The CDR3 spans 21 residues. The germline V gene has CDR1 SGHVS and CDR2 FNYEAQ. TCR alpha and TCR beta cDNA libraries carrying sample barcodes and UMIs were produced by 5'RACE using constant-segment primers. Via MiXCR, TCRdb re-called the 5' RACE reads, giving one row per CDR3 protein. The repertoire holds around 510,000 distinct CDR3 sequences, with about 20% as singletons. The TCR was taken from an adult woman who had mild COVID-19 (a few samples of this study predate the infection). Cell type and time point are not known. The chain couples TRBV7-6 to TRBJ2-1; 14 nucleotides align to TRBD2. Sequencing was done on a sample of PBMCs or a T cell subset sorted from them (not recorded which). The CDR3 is CASSSPGLAGDRSHSYNEQFF. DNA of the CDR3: TGTGCCAGCAGCTCGCCGGGACTAGCGGGGGATAGGAGCCACTCCTACAATGAGCAGTTCTTC.